This record looks at one T cell receptor (beta chain) sequence and its context. Participant ages covered about 18 to 89 years across 24 US areas. Participants' own reports of clinical history determined their cohort assignment. Before being deemed recovered, Cohort 3 donors had two negative PCRs, clearance, or symptom resolution. This CDR3 has 13 amino acids. Trimming cost V 6 bases and J 5 bases; bases outside gene matches: 6. CDR1 is LNHDA and CDR2 is SQIVND in the germline V gene (reference sequence). The data originate from a study of blood T cell repertoires in COVID-19. In the study's own analysis: By means of reference gene primer amplification, nucleated cell counts were estimated. The data were produced by immunoSEQ multiplex PCR, yet TCRdb's version contains in-frame clones alone and is incomplete. Clone size and the V and J calls come from that table; the DNA yielded D and trimming. The sample includes 110,000 to 150,000 clones, about 87% seen only once; the top ten take roughly 12%.

Sequencing was performed on PBMCs or T cells enriched from blood (not recorded which). This sequence originates from a man between 60 and 75 years old who had recovered from COVID-19. This sequence joins TRBV19 and TRBJ2-5; TRBD1 agrees at 7 bases. CDR3 loop: CASRDRSRETQYF. The CDR3 DNA reads as TGTGCCAGTAGGGACAGGTCCCGTGAGACCCAGTACTTC.